This is a list of T cell receptor beta chains from one sample in a study of cytomegalovirus exposure and HLA in healthy donors. The data were produced by immunoSEQ multiplex PCR, yet TCRdb's version contains in-frame clones alone and is incomplete. This table has about 190,000 clones, roughly four fifths appearing once. Sequenced material: PBMCs. The receptors shown here come from a woman between 18 and 30 years old in good health and CMV-seronegative. Each CDR3 is given without its conserved first and last residue. The order of the fields is clone size, J gene, V gene, CDR3 protein. Some rows mark clone size as missing; the rest say once, few, many or name a class of expanded clone.

>-|TRBJ2-3|TRBV11-3
ASSSYSGSASTDTQY
>-|TRBJ2-3|TRBV15
ATSRDQKGDTQY
>-|TRBJ1-6|TRBV28
ASSLGMGQGADNSPLH
>-|TRBJ1-2|TRBV11-2
ASSRTGGTDGYT
>-|TRBJ2-1|TRBV7-2
ASSAGRGHNEQF
>-|TRBJ1-2|TRBV4-3
ASSQDQSYYGYT
>-|TRBJ1-5|TRBV14
ASSRRMRGNQPQH
>once|TRBJ2-3|TRBV6-5
ASRPQTSGREAQY
>-|TRBJ2-7|TRBV30
AWSRTEVKQY
>-|TRBJ1-4|TRBV13
ASRPYGTGAEKLF
>-|TRBJ2-1|TRBV7-9
ASSRSTGGTYNEQF
>-|TRBJ1-5|TRBV4-1
ASSQLAANNQPQH
>-|TRBJ2-1|TRBV28
ASSLNMDNEQF
>-|TRBJ1-3|TRBV30
AWSVSGVDTIY
>-|TRBJ1-3|TRBV27
ASSSRGGQGNTIY
>-|TRBJ2-5|TRBV4-1
ASSQDRGDPLGETQY
>-|TRBJ1-2|TRBV7-2
AGSTYLQGAYGYT
>-|TRBJ2-7|TRBV28
ASTEPGLPSYEQY
>-|TRBJ1-5|TRBV7-2
ASSLVPRPGGPQH
>-|TRBJ1-1|TRBV19
ASSIDLGENTEAF
>-|TRBJ2-1|TRBV6-5
ASSYESLNEQF
>-|TRBJ1-2|TRBV19
ASRDTGPADPLPYGYT
>-|TRBJ2-5|TRBV18
ASSPRSAGKETQY
>-|TRBJ2-5|TRBV27
ASSLSRVGGTKMKTQY
>-|TRBJ1-2|TRBV9
ASSVHRDRVYGYT
>-|TRBJ1-1|TRBV5-1
ASSDGSGGGADTEAF
>-|TRBJ2-3|TRBV29-1
STTWREHTDTQY
>-|TRBJ1-2|TRBV2
ASRSSDRYFNGYT
>-|TRBJ1-5|TRBV2
ASSEGQGPQPQH
>-|TRBJ2-3|TRBV27
ASSQAAPSGGRTDTQY
>-|TRBJ1-3|TRBV6-6
ASSYDTGGSGNTIY